The 31 T cell receptor beta chains reported below all come from one sample, sequenced in a study of T cell repertoires in cytomegalovirus infection. MiXCR, applied by TCRdb to the reads, yields one record per CDR3 protein. Counted here are 480,000 or so distinct CDR3 sequences, over 9% occurring once; the ten biggest clones make up 9.5% to 13%. Sequencing input: PBMCs. These receptors were taken from a human donor in good health (CMV status not recorded). Some clones in this sample may be carry-over from other donors' samples.

This clonotype was recorded at least ten times. The V and J genes are TRBV7-8 and TRBJ1-1; D gene ambiguous. Germline V gives CDR1 SGHVS, CDR2 FQNEAQ. This CDR3 is 15 amino acids long. With 0 bases removed from V and 11 bases from J, the gap between germline ends came to 19 bases. CDR3 in amino acids: CASSLARAATPGAFF. The CDR3 DNA sequence: TGTGCCAGCAGCTTAGCGCGGGCGGCTACACCAGGTGCTTTCTTT.

There are many counts of this clonotype. The chain recombines TRBV4-1 with TRBJ1-4, with TRBD1 as a possible D gene (6 bases). Germline CDR1 reads MGHRA; CDR2 reads YSYEKL. The CDR3 is made up of 18 amino acids. V gave up 0 bases and J gave up 0 bases, with 14 bases separating them. The CDR3 region is CASSQDRQDPATNEKLFF. In nucleotides, the CDR3 is TGCGCCAGCAGCCAAGATCGACAGGACCCTGCAACTAATGAAAAACTGTTTTTT.

Only a few counts were recorded for this clonotype. This chain uses TRBV28 with TRBJ1-1; TRBD1 matches 9 bases. This CDR3 has 14 amino acids. Germline V gene data show CDR1 as MDHEN and CDR2 as SYDVKM. The V segment lost 5 bases and the J segment 4 bases; nucleotides outside the gene matches: 5. The CDR3 reads CASSNTGGRTEAFF. DNA for the CDR3: TGTGCCAGCAGTAATACAGGGGGCCGCACTGAAGCTTTCTTT.

The gene calls are TRBV5-1 and TRBJ1-4, with TRBD1 matching 9 bases. CDR3 length: 14 residues. Trimming at V came to 4 bases and at J to 9 bases, leaving 7 bases not matched to a gene. CDR1 and CDR2 from the germline V gene are SGHRS and YFSETQ. CDR3 bases: TGCGCCAGCAGCCCGCGACAGGGGGAACAAAAACTGTTTTTT. As protein: CASSPRQGEQKLFF.

This clonotype was recorded many times. The chain has TRBV3-1 and TRBJ2-2; D remains unclear. Germline CDR1 LGHDT, CDR2 YNNKEL (reference sequence). The CDR3 loop spans 16 amino acids. Trimming pared 0 bases from V and 0 bases from J, leaving 8 bases between. The CDR3 protein is CASSQDDGSNTGELFF. The CDR3 nucleotides read TGTGCCAGCAGCCAAGATGACGGTTCGAACACCGGGGAGCTGTTTTTT.

This clonotype was seen at least ten times. The rearrangement links TRBV2 to TRBJ2-3, with D perhaps TRBD2 (7 bases). CDR3 length: 16 amino acids. CDR1 is SNHLY and CDR2 is FYNNEI in the germline V gene. Trimming left V 8 bases short and J 1 base short, with 19 bases between. Here the CDR3 reads CASRRGGGHGTDTQYF. DNA for the CDR3: TGTGCCAGCCGGCGGGGCGGGGGCCACGGCACAGATACGCAGTATTTT.

This clonotype showed up many times. J is TRBJ2-5 and V is TRBV28; TRBD2 aligns across 10 bases. The ends lost 2 bases at V and 4 bases at J; junction bases unmatched: 7. Looked up from germline, CDR1 is MDHEN and CDR2 is SYDVKM. CDR3 size: 16 residues. Here the CDR3 DNA reads TGTGCCAGCAGTTTACCAAGCGGGAGGGGGACAGAGACCCAGTACTTC. Encoded protein: CASSLPSGRGTETQYF.

This clonotype was seen ten or more times. The chain links TRBV7-9 to TRBJ2-1; 8 bases match TRBD1. The CDR3 extends over 15 amino acids. Germline V gives CDR1 SEHNR, CDR2 FQNEAQ (reference sequence). The trim removed 4 bases at V and 2 bases at J, leaving 4 bases unmatched. The CDR3 DNA follows: TGTGCCAGCAGCTCCTACAGGGGGACCTACAATGAGCAGTTCTTC. Translating it yields CASSSYRGTYNEQFF.

This clonotype was counted many times. The rearrangement uses TRBV28 and TRBJ1-1; 7 bases align to TRBD1. This CDR3 is 14 amino acids long. J gave up 8 bases and V 7 bases, and 13 bases lay outside the gene matches. Germline CDR1 MDHEN, CDR2 SYDVKM. The CDR3 nucleotides read TGTGCCAGCATCCTTTCAACCGGGACAGCCGAAGCTTTCTTT. Encoded protein: CASILSTGTAEAFF.

The sample holds many counts of this clonotype. This chain uses TRBV28 with TRBJ1-1; 7 nucleotides align to TRBD1. V gave up 5 bases and J gave up 1 base; unmatched junction bases: 4. The germline V gene encodes CDR1 MDHEN and CDR2 SYDVKM. The CDR3 extends over 14 amino acids. The CDR3: CASSHRDRNTEAFF. DNA of the CDR3: TGTGCCAGCAGTCACCGGGACAGGAACACTGAAGCTTTCTTT.

This clonotype was seen ten or more times. The chain combines TRBV11-2 with TRBJ2-7, with 10 bases that match TRBD1. Germline CDR1 SGHAT, CDR2 FQNNGV. The CDR3 spans 13 residues. Trimming removed 6 bases from V and 3 bases from J; junction bases left unmatched: 2. Written as DNA, the CDR3 is TGTGCCAGCAGGAGGACAGGGGGCTACGAGCAGTACTTC. Translated, it gives CASRRTGGYEQYF.

The sample holds many counts of this clonotype. The chain links TRBV7-4 to TRBJ2-7, with no clear D. CDR1 SGHVT and CDR2 SQSDAQ come from the germline V gene. Trimming took 1 base from V and 1 from J, leaving 11 bases between them. The CDR3 is 15 residues long. CDR3 in amino acids: CASSLVHGPSYEQYF. The CDR3 DNA sequence: TGTGCCAGCAGCTTAGTACACGGCCCATCCTACGAGCAGTACTTC.

The table lists this clonotype with a few counts. The chain joins TRBV12-3 or TRBV12-4 to TRBJ2-1, with 8 bases fitting TRBD1. The CDR3 has 13 residues. V shed 6 bases and J 10 bases; nucleotides not matched to a gene: 8. The DNA for the CDR3 is TGTGCCAGCAGCCCGAGCAGGGGGCGCGAGCAGTTCTTC. The encoded protein is CASSPSRGREQFF.

This clonotype was observed a handful of times. The chain is built from TRBV6-6 and TRBJ2-5; D ambiguous. The ends were cut back, 2 bases at V and 0 bases at J, with 4 bases in the middle. The V gene's germline CDR1 is MNHNY and CDR2 SVGAGI (reference sequence). The CDR3 length is 13 residues. CDR3 region: CASSYLDQETQYF. The CDR3 coding sequence is TGTGCCAGCAGTTACCTAGACCAAGAGACCCAGTACTTC.

This clonotype was detected ten times or more. The gene calls are TRBV6-2 or TRBV6-3 and TRBJ2-1; 10 nucleotides match TRBD2. CDR3 size: 15 residues. The germline V gene encodes CDR1 MNHEY and CDR2 SVGEGT. V lost 6 bases to trimming and J lost 0 bases; unmatched junction nucleotides: 2. The DNA of the CDR3 is TGTGCCAGCAGCACTAGCGGGAACTCCTACAATGAGCAGTTCTTC. Amino acid sequence: CASSTSGNSYNEQFF.

The rearrangement joins TRBV5-1 to TRBJ2-3; no clear D gene. This CDR3 has 15 residues. In germline, CDR1 is SGHRS, CDR2 YFSETQ. Trimming removed 2 bases at V and 4 bases at J, with 14 bases between. CDR3 protein: CASSLARDHADTQYF. The CDR3, as DNA: TGCGCCAGCAGCTTAGCCCGTGACCACGCAGATACGCAGTATTTT.

There are many counts of this clonotype. The chain couples TRBV5-5 to TRBJ1-2; no firm D call. Trimming shortened V by 1 base and J by 6 bases, and 13 bases separated the two germline ends. This CDR3 region has 14 residues. CDR1 is SGHKS and CDR2 is YYEKEE in the germline V gene (reference sequence). The CDR3 DNA follows: TGTGCCAGCAGCTTGCCCAGGTTAGGGCATGGCTACACCTTC. This encodes CASSLPRLGHGYTF.

This clonotype was counted between two and nine times. V gene TRBV9 combines with J gene TRBJ2-3; 11 nucleotides match TRBD2. J lost 3 bases, V lost 4 bases, and 7 bases had no gene match. Per germline, CDR1 SGDLS and CDR2 YYNGEE. The CDR3 loop spans 16 amino acids. The chain's CDR3 is CASSTTTSGGTDTQYF. CDR3 sequence (DNA): TGTGCCAGCAGCACAACTACTAGCGGGGGAACAGATACGCAGTATTTT.

In its sample, this clonotype was seen many times. The chain has TRBV7-9 and TRBJ2-5; D may correspond to TRBD1 or TRBD2 (5 bases each). Trimming cost V 3 bases and J 8 bases, with 10 bases left between them. The CDR3 runs to 12 residues. Per the germline V gene, CDR1 is SEHNR and CDR2 is FQNEAQ (reference sequence). CDR3 in amino acids: CASSFGTGTQYF. CDR3 DNA sequence: TGTGCCAGCAGCTTCGGGACGGGAACCCAGTACTTC.

The rearrangement uses TRBV3-1 and TRBJ1-2; weak D call: TRBD1 (6 bases). Looked up from germline, CDR1 is LGHDT and CDR2 is YNNKEL (reference sequence). The CDR3 extends over 15 amino acids. Trimming pared 1 base from V and 4 bases from J, leaving 13 bases between. The CDR3 reads CASSQGGGRFYGYTF. CDR3 nucleotide sequence: TGTGCCAGCAGCCAAGGTGGGGGGCGCTTCTATGGCTACACCTTC.

The chain employs TRBV5-6 and TRBJ1-6; TRBD1 aligns across 7 bases. V lost 5 bases, J lost 7 bases, and 6 bases stayed unmatched. This CDR3 is 14 amino acids long. Germline V CDR1 and CDR2: SGHDT, YYEEEE. DNA for the CDR3: TGTGCCAGCAGACGGGGACAGTTCAATTCACCCCTCCACTTT. Amino acids: CASRRGQFNSPLHF.

There are many counts of this clonotype. V is TRBV19 and J is TRBJ2-1, with 8 bases aligning to TRBD2. The CDR3 extends over 18 amino acids. Germline values: CDR1 LNHDA, CDR2 SQIVND (reference sequence). V gave up 6 bases and J gave up 3 bases; unmatched junction bases: 16. CDR3 sequence (DNA): TGTGCCAGTAGGGGGGAATTGTTAGCGGGGTGCCACTACAATGAGCAGTTCTTC. Amino acids: CASRGELLAGCHYNEQFF.

This clonotype was picked up many times. This chain links TRBV6-2 or TRBV6-3 with TRBJ2-5; the D is unclear. CDR3 size: 16 residues. Germline CDR1 is MNHEY and CDR2 is SVGEGT. V shed 2 bases and J shed 0 bases, with 13 bases lying between them. CDR3 region: CASSYLEYSYQETQYF. Here the CDR3 DNA reads TGTGCCAGCAGTTACCTGGAGTACTCGTACCAAGAGACCCAGTACTTC.

This clonotype was observed a few times. The J gene is TRBJ2-5, the V gene TRBV3-1; TRBD2 might be the D (5 bases). CDR3 length: 16 amino acids. Germline CDR1 LGHDT, CDR2 YNNKEL (reference sequence). V was shortened by 1 base and J by 1 base, with 13 bases between the two germline ends. The CDR3 sequence: CASSQVPSGSQETQYF. CDR3 sequence (DNA): TGTGCCAGCAGCCAAGTCCCTTCGGGGTCCCAAGAGACCCAGTACTTC.

This clonotype was recorded many times. The rearrangement links TRBV27 to TRBJ2-7; either TRBD1 or TRBD2 may supply D (5 bases each). Between the trimmed V and J ends, which lost 7 bases and 5 bases, there was a span of 15 bases. CDR1 is MNHEY and CDR2 is SMNVEV in the germline V gene (reference sequence). This CDR3 is built from 13 residues. This chain's CDR3 is CASISGRGDEQYF. The CDR3, as DNA: TGTGCCAGCATCTCGGGACGGGGCGACGAGCAGTACTTC.

This clonotype has at least ten counts. V gene TRBV7-9 combines with J gene TRBJ2-7; perhaps TRBD1 as D (6 bases). Germline values: CDR1 SEHNR, CDR2 FQNEAQ (reference sequence). The V end lost 4 bases, the J end lost 2 bases, and 12 bases lay between the germline ends. The CDR3 length is 14 residues. The CDR3 bases are TGTGCCAGCAGCTCCCGGGACAAGACCTACGAGCAGTACTTC. Translating gives CASSSRDKTYEQYF.

The rearrangement joins TRBV5-1 to TRBJ1-2; D not resolved. Germline CDR1 reads SGHRS; CDR2 reads YFSETQ. The CDR3 is 13 residues long. Trimming cost V 4 bases and J 1 base, with 8 bases left between them. CDR3 DNA: TGCGCCAGCAGCCAGACTGATAACTATGGCTACACCTTC. Translation: CASSQTDNYGYTF. The full variable domain, its missing parts supplied by reference TRBV5-1 and TRBJ1-2, is KAGVTQTPRYLIKTRGQQVTLSCSPISGHRSVSWYQQTPGQGLQFLFEYFSETQRNKGNFPGRFSGRQFSNSRSEMNVSTLELGDSALYLCASSQTDNYGYTFGSGTRLTVV.

This clonotype was seen repeatedly, ten times or more. The chain employs TRBV19 and TRBJ1-1; tentative D call: TRBD1 (6 bases). CDR1 is LNHDA, CDR2 SQIVND, per germline (reference sequence). Deletions cut 3 bases from V and 1 base from J, with 15 bases between. This CDR3 is built from 16 residues. CDR3: CASSIKLSRGNTEAFF. The CDR3 DNA is TGTGCCAGTAGTATCAAGTTGAGCAGGGGGAACACTGAAGCTTTCTTT.

This clonotype was seen at least ten times. The chain has TRBV20-1 and TRBJ2-1, with TRBD2 identical over 10 bases. CDR1 is DFQATT and CDR2 is SNEGSKA in the germline V gene (reference sequence). CDR3 size: 16 residues. The J segment lost 4 bases and the V segment lost 0 bases, leaving 6 bases of the junction unmatched. The CDR3 protein is CSARDHLAGAYNEQFF. The CDR3 nucleotides are TGCAGTGCTAGAGATCACCTAGCGGGAGCATACAATGAGCAGTTCTTC.

This clonotype has a count of ten or more. The chain has TRBV6-1 and TRBJ1-3, with TRBD1 matching 10 bases. Trimming took 5 bases from V and 3 from J; bases not matched to a gene: 7. Per germline, CDR1 MNHNS and CDR2 SASEGT. This CDR3 contains 16 residues. Here the CDR3 reads CASSRDRGSGGNTIYF. Written as DNA, the CDR3 is TGTGCCAGCAGTCGGGACAGGGGTTCCGGTGGAAACACCATATATTTT.

This rearrangement joins TRBV12-3 or TRBV12-4 to TRBJ2-1, with D perhaps matching TRBD1 or TRBD2 (7 bases each). The CDR3 sequence is 14 residues long. V lost 1 base and J lost 15, with 19 bases in between. As DNA, the CDR3 is TGTGCCAGCAGTTTAGGTTCAGGGGGGGTTATTCCGTTCTTC. This codes for CASSLGSGGVIPFF.